Below are 30 T cell receptor beta chains sequenced from a single sample in a study of glioma-infiltrating T cells. Amplification of TCR alpha and beta CDR3 regions from RNA used iRepertoire nested multiplex PCR. One entry per CDR3 protein, called by TCRdb with MiXCR from the multiplex PCR reads. The repertoire consists of roughly 200,000 distinct CDR3 sequences, with more than 35% occurring once and the leading ten covering under 6.5%. Sequencing was performed on glioma tissue, nonneoplastic brain tissue, or PBMCs (not recorded which). The receptors stem from a human donor with low-grade glioma or glioblastoma, undergoing nonglioma brain surgery, or in good health (not recorded which).

On this clonotype: A much more abundant neighbour one base away suggests this may be a read error. The rearrangement uses TRBV7-7 and TRBJ2-5, with 7 positions matching TRBD2. The CDR3 runs to 15 residues. J gave up 5 bases and V 5 bases, and 11 bases lay outside the gene matches. CDR1 is SSHAT and CDR2 is FNYEAQ in the germline V gene (reference sequence). The CDR3 bases are TGTGCCAGCAGCCTCACCGGGGGGAATCGGGAGACCCAGTACTTC. Translated, it gives CASSLTGGNRETQYF. Full variable domain (missing parts from reference TRBV7-7 and TRBJ2-5): GAGVSQSPRYKVTKRGQDVTLRCDPISSHATLYWYQQALGQGPEFLTYFNYEAQPDKSGLPSDRFSAERPEGSISTLTIQRTEQRDSAMYRCASSLTGGNRETQYFGPGTRLLVL.

This clonotype showed up many times. The rearrangement joins TRBV10-3 to TRBJ1-1; D call uncertain. V was shortened by 1 base and J by 1 base, with 7 bases between the two germline ends. CDR1 ENHRY and CDR2 SYGVKD come from the germline V gene. The length of the CDR3 is 14 residues. Here the CDR3 reads CAISELPGNTEAFF. CDR3 DNA: TGTGCCATCAGTGAGTTGCCGGGGAACACTGAAGCTTTCTTT.

The rearrangement links TRBV28 to TRBJ2-5; 8 nucleotides align to TRBD2. J was trimmed by 3 bases and V by 6 bases; bases with no gene match: 12. CDR1 MDHEN and CDR2 SYDVKM come from the germline V gene. This CDR3 region has 16 residues. The CDR3 DNA follows: TGTGCCAGCAGCTCAGGGATAGCGGGGCGCGAAGAGACCCAGTACTTC. Translated: CASSSGIAGREETQYF.

With regard to this clonotype: The junction differs from germline at one of its ends, possibly a read error. The genes are TRBV29-1 and TRBJ1-1; D is ambiguous. Looked up from germline, CDR1 is SQVTM and CDR2 is ANQGSEA. CDR3 size: 13 residues. CDR3 amino acids: CGVEDRGNTEAFF. The CDR3 nucleotides read TGCGGCGTTGAAGATCGGGGGAACACTGAAGCTTTCTTT.

This clonotype was found many times. The chain couples TRBV20-1 to TRBJ2-3, with TRBD2 identical over 8 bases. J was trimmed by 4 bases and V by 4 bases; bases with no gene match: 16. CDR3 length: 17 residues. Germline CDR1 DFQATT, CDR2 SNEGSKA (reference sequence). As DNA, the CDR3 is TGCAGTGCTACCAAAGCGGGAGCCATCGGTGGGGCAGATACGCAGTATTTT. Protein product: CSATKAGAIGGADTQYF.

This clonotype was seen ten or more times. The rearrangement uses TRBV28 and TRBJ2-7, with 7 bases lining up with TRBD2. The V gene's germline CDR1 is MDHEN and CDR2 SYDVKM. V lost 7 bases to trimming and J lost 4 bases; unmatched junction nucleotides: 7. The CDR3 covers 13 residues. CDR3 protein: CASTQGGTYEQYF. The CDR3 region has the DNA TGTGCCAGCACCCAGGGAGGGACTTACGAGCAGTACTTC.

As for this clonotype: A much larger clonotype is one base distant, so this may be a read error. The rearrangement links TRBV7-6 to TRBJ2-5; D not resolved. CDR1 and CDR2 (germline): SGHVS, FNYEAQ. The CDR3 consists of 13 residues. Written as DNA, the CDR3 is TGTGCCATCAGCTTATTCTCGAGGGAGACCCAGTACTTC. Its translation is CAISLFSRETQYF.

A remark on this clonotype: At one of its ends the junction is not consistent with the germline gene, which may arise from a read error. V usage is TRBV11-1 and J usage is TRBJ2-5, with TRBD2 matching over 8 bases. There are 14 residues in the CDR3. Germline CDR1 is SGHAT and CDR2 is FQDESV (reference sequence). In DNA, the CDR3 is TGTGCCGGCAGCATAGGACTAGCCTGGGAGACCCAGTACTTC. It codes for CAGSIGLAWETQYF.

This clonotype was counted once. With a much larger clone just one base away, this may be a read error. V and J are TRBV2 and TRBJ2-1, with TRBD1 matching over 10 bases. In germline, CDR1 is SNHLY, CDR2 FYNNEI. The CDR3 is made up of 14 amino acids. Trimming cost V 5 bases and J 7 bases; bases outside gene matches: 5. CDR3 coding DNA: TGTGCCAGCAGTCAAGACAGGGGGCTTAATGAGCAGTTCTTC. Translating it yields CASSQDRGLNEQFF. The entire variable domain, with the rest obtained from reference TRBV2 and TRBJ2-1, is as follows: EPEVTQTPSHQVTQMGQEVILRCVPISNHLYFYWYRQILGQKVEFLVSFYNNEISEKSEIFDDQFSVERPDGSNFTLKIRSTKLEDSAMYFCASSQDRGLNEQFFGPGTRLTVL.

Concerning this clonotype: A single base separates this from a much larger clone, so it may be a read error. The chain carries TRBV2 and TRBJ1-5, with a tentative D call TRBD1 (5 bases). The germline CDR1 and CDR2 sequences are SNHLY and FYNNEI. There are 17 residues in the CDR3. V dropped 4 bases and J dropped 3 bases, with 19 bases sitting between them. In nucleotides, the CDR3 is TGTGCCAGCAGTGTTAAAGGGGTCCCTGCGGCCAATCAGCCCCAGCATTTT. This sequence encodes CASSVKGVPAANQPQHF.

The V call is TRBV29-1, the J call TRBJ2-3; D remains ambiguous. Germline loops: CDR1 SQVTM, CDR2 ANQGSEA. CDR3 length: 15 residues. The CDR3 nucleotides are TGCATCGTCCAAACCGCAGCGAAGAGGACAGATACGCAGTATTTT. This sequence encodes CIVQTAAKRTDTQYF.

The rearrangement uses TRBV5-1 and TRBJ2-6, with no clear D. The CDR3 totals 14 residues. CDR1 SGHRS and CDR2 YFSETQ come from the germline V gene. Trimming cost V 7 bases and J 5 bases, with 13 bases left between them. CDR3 sequence: CASGPLSRANVLTF. Written as DNA, the CDR3 is TGCGCCAGCGGTCCCTTGTCACGGGCCAACGTCCTGACTTTC.

This clonotype was counted only a few times. The chain has TRBV24-1 and TRBJ2-1, with 7 bases that match TRBD2. Per germline, CDR1 KGHDR and CDR2 SFDVKD. The CDR3 loop spans 16 amino acids. V was pared by 0 bases and J by 7 bases, with 8 bases of the junction left unmatched. CDR3 nucleotide sequence: TGTGCCACCAGTGATTTGGGGCACGGGAGGTGGAATGAGCAGTTCTTC. The encoded protein is CATSDLGHGRWNEQFF.

This clonotype was counted many times. The chain carries TRBV20-1 and TRBJ2-1; TRBD2 aligns across 9 bases. Germline CDR1 reads DFQATT; CDR2 reads SNEGSKA (reference sequence). The CDR3 is 16 residues long. Trimming at V came to 5 bases and at J to 8 bases, leaving 16 bases not matched to a gene. CDR3 sequence reads: CSAGTIAGANIDEQFF. For the CDR3, the DNA is TGCAGTGCTGGTACAATAGCGGGAGCCAATATCGATGAGCAGTTCTTC.

The J gene is TRBJ2-6, the V gene TRBV12-3 or TRBV12-4, with a possible D match to TRBD2 (5 bases). V was shortened by 4 bases and J by 8 bases, with 9 bases between the two germline ends. CDR3 length equals 13 residues. This CDR3 reads CASSYSGTNVLTF. The CDR3 DNA reads as TGTGCCAGCAGTTACTCGGGAACCAACGTCCTGACTTTC.

This rearrangement joins TRBV29-1 to TRBJ1-4, with no clear D. Germline V gene data show CDR1 as SQVTM and CDR2 as ANQGSEA. This CDR3 region has 12 residues. Deletions cut 4 bases from V and 5 bases from J, with 8 bases between. The CDR3, as DNA: TGCAGCGTTGTACTCCACAATGAAAAACTGTTTTTT. Protein: CSVVLHNEKLFF. Filled out from reference TRBV29-1 and TRBJ1-4, the complete variable domain reads SAVISQKPSRDICQRGTSLTIQCQVDSQVTMMFWYRQQPGQSLTLIATANQGSEATYESGFVIDKFPISRPNLTFSTLTVSNMSPEDSSIYLCSVVLHNEKLFFGSGTQLSVL.

This clonotype was picked up a small number of times. This sequence joins TRBV14 and TRBJ2-3, with D unclear. This CDR3 has 12 residues. With 2 bases removed from V and 7 bases from J, the gap between germline ends came to 7 bases. Per germline, CDR1 SGHDN and CDR2 FVKESK. CDR3 DNA sequence: TGTGCCAGCAGCCAATATAGATATACGCAGTATTTT. This translates into CASSQYRYTQYF.

V is TRBV19 and J is TRBJ1-1; 7 bases map to TRBD1. The J segment lost 3 bases and the V segment lost 4 bases, leaving 8 bases of the junction unmatched. The germline V gene has CDR1 LNHDA and CDR2 SQIVND (reference sequence). The CDR3 is 15 amino acids. The CDR3 loop is CASSTTGVKDTEAFF. The CDR3 bases are TGTGCCAGTAGTACCACAGGGGTGAAGGACACTGAAGCTTTCTTT.

In the case of this clonotype: A much more abundant neighbour one base away suggests this may be a read error. The chain is built from TRBV28 and TRBJ2-4; D is undetermined. The V gene lost 7 bases and the J gene lost 5 bases, with 12 bases spanning the gap. Germline CDR1 reads MDHEN; CDR2 reads SYDVKM. This CDR3 spans 13 amino acids. The CDR3 loop is CASTLPVQNIQYF. Here the CDR3 DNA reads TGTGCCAGCACCCTCCCGGTCCAAAACATTCAGTACTTC.

Worth noting for this clonotype: One base away lies a much larger clone, so this may be a sequencing read error. The genes are TRBV11-1 and TRBJ1-5; D ambiguous. The CDR3 covers 14 residues. From germline, CDR1 is SGHAT and CDR2 FQDESV (reference sequence). The CDR3 loop is CASMPREGNQPQNF. In DNA, the CDR3 is TGTGCCAGCATGCCCCGGGAAGGAAATCAGCCCCAGAATTTT.

The chain has TRBV2 and TRBJ2-3, with 14 positions matching TRBD2. The CDR3 contains 15 residues. The germline V gene encodes CDR1 SNHLY and CDR2 FYNNEI. With 8 bases clipped from V and 3 bases from J, the junction kept 4 bases outside the gene matches. The CDR3 region is CASPGLAGGTDTQYF. For the CDR3, the DNA is TGTGCCAGCCCTGGACTAGCGGGAGGAACAGATACGCAGTATTTT.

This rearrangement joins TRBV20-1 to TRBJ2-7; 7 bases line up with TRBD1. This CDR3 is 15 amino acids long. Per germline, CDR1 DFQATT and CDR2 SNEGSKA (reference sequence). V dropped 6 bases and J dropped 3; count of bases not matched to a gene: 14. This CDR3 reads CSAGPMTGLFYEQYF. Written as DNA, the CDR3 is TGCAGTGCCGGACCTATGACAGGGCTCTTCTACGAGCAGTACTTC.

The table lists this clonotype with many counts. This chain joins TRBV6-1 and TRBJ2-3; 7 bases agree with TRBD1. This CDR3 has 15 amino acids. Germline V gene sequence: CDR1 MNHNS, CDR2 SASEGT. V trimming: 6 bases; J trimming: 6 bases; junction bases outside the gene matches: 12. Here the CDR3 reads CASSYRGSASDTQYF. In DNA, the CDR3 is TGTGCCAGCAGCTACAGGGGATCAGCATCCGATACGCAGTATTTT.

J is TRBJ2-7 and V is TRBV2; D ambiguous. The CDR3 extends over 14 amino acids. Deletions cut 6 bases from V and 3 bases from J, with 15 bases between. Germline V lookup: CDR1 SNHLY, CDR2 FYNNEI. The CDR3 protein is CASSQTTRIYEQYF. Here the CDR3 DNA reads TGTGCCAGCAGCCAAACGACAAGGATCTACGAGCAGTACTTC.

To note about this clonotype: The junction departs from the called germline gene at one end, perhaps through a read error. The chain carries TRBV27 and TRBJ1-6; TRBD1 is a possible D gene (6 bases). CDR1 and CDR2 (germline): MNHEY, SMNVEV (reference sequence). This CDR3 is built from 14 residues. The CDR3 here is CASGSHTGNSPPHF. The CDR3 nucleotides are TGTGCCAGCGGTTCTCACACAGGGAATTCACCCCCCCACTTT.

A word on this clonotype: The germline gene is not matched at one end of the junction; a read error may be the cause. This sequence joins TRBV7-2 and TRBJ2-3; D gene ambiguous. The CDR3 contains 14 residues. In germline, CDR1 is SGHTA, CDR2 FQGNSA. The CDR3 protein is CASSLARNTDTRYF. CDR3 coding DNA: TGTGCCAGCAGCTTAGCCAGGAACACGGATACGCGGTATTTT.

The V call is TRBV29-1, the J call TRBJ2-3, with D unclear. Looked up from germline, CDR1 is SQVTM and CDR2 is ANQGSEA. This CDR3 has 12 amino acids. V gave up 3 bases and J gave up 3 bases, with 7 bases separating them. The CDR3 is CSVEVPTDTQYF. CDR3 bases: TGCAGCGTTGAGGTACCTACAGATACGCAGTATTTT.

The chain has TRBV11-2 and TRBJ2-3, with 8 positions matching TRBD1. This CDR3 is 15 amino acids long. Per the germline V gene, CDR1 is SGHAT and CDR2 is FQNNGV. V lost 3 bases, J lost 1 base, and 3 bases stayed unmatched. The CDR3 protein is CASSFDRGRTDTQYF. For the CDR3, the DNA is TGTGCCAGCAGCTTCGACAGGGGTCGCACAGATACGCAGTATTTT.

V gene TRBV11-2 combines with J gene TRBJ2-3; D may be TRBD1 or TRBD2 (5 bases each). Germline V gene data show CDR1 as SGHAT and CDR2 as FQNNGV. Trimming removed 5 bases at V and 1 base at J, with 13 bases between. This CDR3 region has 15 residues. The CDR3 protein is CASSPGRHRTDTQYF. The CDR3 DNA reads TGTGCCAGCAGCCCGGGACGGCATCGCACAGATACGCAGTATTTT.

CDR3 amino acids: CSVVLAGVFEEQYF. As DNA, the CDR3 is TGCAGCGTTGTGCTAGCGGGAGTTTTCGAAGAGCAGTACTTC. V usage is TRBV29-1 and J usage is TRBJ2-5, with 10 nucleotides matching TRBD2. The ends lost 4 bases at V and 11 bases at J; junction bases unmatched: 13. The V gene's germline CDR1 is SQVTM and CDR2 ANQGSEA. The CDR3 spans 14 residues.